The text below deals with one TCR beta chain. Its antigen is as yet unknown. Reverse transcription of all isolated RNA meant that expressed TCRB transcripts were sequenced. Only in-frame clones appear in the TCRdb table, and some are missing; sequencing was by immunoSEQ multiplex PCR. The data show around 650,000 clones, around an eighth seen once. Germline values: CDR1 SGHTA, CDR2 FQGNSA. The CDR3 sequence is 14 residues long. V lost 5 bases, J lost 4 bases, and 13 bases lay in between. This entry comes from a study of beta chain features in type 1 diabetes. Points from the study as a whole: There was a moderate but significant shortening of TCRB CDR3s in all four CD4+ subsets of Type 1 diabetes patients.

What was sequenced was naive CD4+ T cells from blood. The J gene is TRBJ2-3, the V gene TRBV7-2; the D gene is possibly TRBD2 (6 bases). The sequence derives from a man aged 25 to 45 with type 1 diabetes. CDR3 sequence reads: CASSGTGTSDTQYF. Written as DNA, the CDR3 is TGTGCCAGCAGCGGTACCGGGACTTCAGATACGCAGTATTTT.